The rows below give T cell receptor beta chains drawn from one sample of a study of early T cells in non-severe SARS-CoV-2 infection. One entry per CDR3 protein results from TCRdb running MiXCR on the 5' RACE reads. The data contain 65,000 to 70,000 distinct CDR3 sequences, approximately 11% of them seen just once; the ten biggest clones take up around 6.4%. The sequencing sample was made of whole blood. The receptors were gathered from an adult who was a healthcare worker with PCR-confirmed SARS-CoV-2 infection or an uninfected control (not recorded which). CDR3s include the opening cysteine and the closing phenylalanine or tryptophan. The D gene is left open where the match is weak. Size is stated for part of the rows, as once, few or many counts, or as a class when the clone is expanded.

j_call v_call clone_size d_call cdr3_nt cdr3_aa
TRBJ2-7 TRBV7-2 few - TGTGCCAGCAGCCCCCGCGGGACATACCCCTACGAGCAGTACTTC CASSPRGTYPYEQYF
TRBJ2-1 TRBV7-9 many TRBD2 TGTGCCAGCAGCGGATCAAGCGGGAGGGCCCCCCATGAGCAGTTCTTC CASSGSSGRAPHEQFF
TRBJ1-5 TRBV12-3/TRBV12-4 - - TGTGCCAGCAATTCGTACCAGCCCCAGCATTTT CASNSYQPQHF
TRBJ1-2 TRBV6-5 - TRBD1 TGTGCCAGCAGTTACGCAGGGGGCGGTCCCCTTGGCTACACCTTC CASSYAGGGPLGYTF
TRBJ2-3 TRBV11-2 many - TGTGCCAGCAGATCGACAGATTCGTCCCCAGATACGCAGTATTTT CASRSTDSSPDTQYF
TRBJ2-3 TRBV20-1 - - TGCAGTGCTGATGACGGGGAAACCACAGATACGCAGTATTTT CSADDGETTDTQYF
TRBJ2-7 TRBV6-1 many TRBD2 TGTGCCAGCAGTGAAGACGCTGGTAGCGGGAGTCAGTACTTC CASSEDAGSGSQYF
TRBJ2-3 TRBV2 - TRBD1 TGTGCCAGCAGTCGGACAGGGTATACAGATACGCAGTATTTT CASSRTGYTDTQYF
TRBJ2-5 TRBV30 few TRBD2 TGTGCCTGGAGTGGTCTAGCGGCCGCGGCTGGGACCCAGTACTTC CAWSGLAAAAGTQYF
TRBJ2-7 TRBV20-1 - TRBD2 TGCAGTGCTAGCGGGAGGGACTACGAGCAGTACTTC CSASGRDYEQYF
TRBJ2-1 TRBV3-1 - TRBD2 TGTGCCAGCAGCCAAGAGTTCTCTTGGACTAGCGGGAGGGAGACCTACAATGAGCAGTTCTTC CASSQEFSWTSGRETYNEQFF
TRBJ1-4 TRBV27 - TRBD1 TGTGCCAGGGCCGATGTCGGACAGGGAATTGAAAAACTGTTTTTT CARADVGQGIEKLFF
TRBJ1-5 TRBV12-3/TRBV12-4 - TRBD1 TGTGCCAGCAGTACGCGCAGGGGGGGAAAGCCCCAGCATTTT CASSTRRGGKPQHF
TRBJ2-3 TRBV18 - - TGTGCCAGCTCACGCGAGCGGACCACAGATACGCAGTATTTT CASSRERTTDTQYF
TRBJ1-4 TRBV30 - - TGTGCCTGGAAGTCTCAGGGAAATTCTAATGAAAAACTGTTTTTT CAWKSQGNSNEKLFF
TRBJ1-2 TRBV30 - TRBD1 TGTGCCTGGAGGCGGGACAGGGCCTATTCTGGCTACACCTTC CAWRRDRAYSGYTF
TRBJ2-1 TRBV15 - - TGTGCCACCACGAGCTCCTACAATGAGCAGTTCTTC CATTSSYNEQFF
TRBJ2-2 TRBV20-1 - - TGCAGTGCTCAACTACCCGGAGGAGCCGGGGAGCTGTTTTTT CSAQLPGGAGELFF
TRBJ2-1 TRBV6-5 many TRBD2 TGTGCCAGCAGTTTAGCGGGAGGGATTTCTGAGCAGTTCTTC CASSLAGGISEQFF
TRBJ2-3 TRBV6-4 many - TGTGCCAGCAGTGACGCAGGGGAATCAGATACGCAGTATTTT CASSDAGESDTQYF
TRBJ2-2 TRBV20-1 many - TGCAGTGCTAGAGATTCGGTAGCACATAACACCGGGGAGCTGTTTTTT CSARDSVAHNTGELFF
TRBJ2-1 TRBV20-1 few TRBD2 TGCAGTGCTACTAGCGGGATTTTCAATGAGCAGTTCTTC CSATSGIFNEQFF
TRBJ2-2 TRBV15 many TRBD2 TGTGCCACCAGCAGAGTAAAGGCGGGAGCGGGCGGGGAGCTGTTTTTT CATSRVKAGAGGELFF
TRBJ2-7 TRBV20-1 few - TGCAGTGCTAGAGATGGGACACACGAGCAGTACTTC CSARDGTHEQYF
TRBJ2-1 TRBV21-1 many - TGTGCCAGCAGCAAAAAGGGGGCGACCATTTACAATGAGCAGTTCTTC CASSKKGATIYNEQFF
TRBJ1-6 TRBV12-3/TRBV12-4 - TRBD1 TGTGCCAGCAGTGGTGCAGGGGGGAGTAATTCACCCCTCCACTTT CASSGAGGSNSPLHF
TRBJ2-7 TRBV12-3/TRBV12-4 many TRBD2 TGTGCCAGCAGTTTATGGGCGGGAGCCCACGAGCAGTACTTC CASSLWAGAHEQYF
TRBJ2-1 TRBV6-5 many TRBD1 TGTGCCAGCAGCCCGACTCAGACAGGGTGGGGCAATGAGCAGTTCTTC CASSPTQTGWGNEQFF
TRBJ1-6 TRBV12-3/TRBV12-4 many - TGTGCCAGCAGGGACGGGGTATATAATTCACCCCTCCACTTT CASRDGVYNSPLHF
TRBJ2-5 TRBV7-2 few - TGTGCCAGCAGCTTGTTAGGGGGGACCCAGTACTTC CASSLLGGTQYF
TRBJ2-7 TRBV2 many TRBD1 TGTGCCAGCAGTTCGACTGACAGGGTCGGCGAGCAGTACTTC CASSSTDRVGEQYF
TRBJ1-2 TRBV20-1 - TRBD1 TGCAGTGCACCATCCCGGGACAGGTTCTCCTATGGCTACACCTTC CSAPSRDRFSYGYTF
TRBJ2-1 TRBV6-6 few TRBD2 TGTGCCAGCAGTTATGGGACTAGCGGGATTGAGCAGTTCTTC CASSYGTSGIEQFF
TRBJ1-1 TRBV9 - - TGTGCCAGCAGCCCCCACACTGAAGCTTCCTTT CASSPHTEASF
TRBJ2-1 TRBV2 - - TGTGCCAGCAGTCCGTTGGTGGATGAGCAGTTCTTC CASSPLVDEQFF
TRBJ2-1 TRBV14 few TRBD1 TGTGCCAGCAGCCAAGCGGGTACAGGGGGCCGTCAACTGTTCTTC CASSQAGTGGRQLFF
TRBJ1-1 TRBV11-3 - - TGTGCCAGCAGCCTGGGCAGCGCTGAAGCTTTCTTT CASSLGSAEAFF
TRBJ1-2 TRBV6-6 many TRBD1 TGTGCCAGCAGTTACCCGGGACAGGGATCTCATGGCTACACCTTC CASSYPGQGSHGYTF
TRBJ2-1 TRBV28 few TRBD2 TGTGCCAGCATCTCCGGGACTAGCTCCTACAATGAGCAGTTCTTC CASISGTSSYNEQFF
TRBJ1-1 TRBV3-1 few TRBD1 TGTGCCAGCAGCCACCACGACAGGGACACTGAAGCTTTCTTT CASSHHDRDTEAFF
TRBJ2-1 TRBV19 - - TGTGCCAGTAGCCTGGGACATGGCTACAATGAGCAGTTCTTC CASSLGHGYNEQFF
TRBJ2-5 TRBV9 - - TGTGCCAGCAGCGTAGGAAGGACTTCGACAGAGACCCAGTACTTC CASSVGRTSTETQYF